This T cell receptor beta chain stems from a study of a mutant IDH1 vaccine in newly diagnosed glioma. Overall study findings and caveats: Immune responses induced by the vaccine were seen in around 92% of patients, spanning multiple MHC alleles.

As to time point: week 23, last vaccination. Vaccinated patients received 300 ug of mutant IDH1 20-mer peptide per dose, with topical imiquimod. The CDR3 length is 13 residues. The germline gives CDR1 MGHDK, CDR2 SYGVNS. V was clipped by 8 bases and J by 0 bases; unmatched bases: 2. This clone showed up just a few times. Its antigen is as yet unknown. This table comes from immunoSEQ multiplex PCR, and its TCRdb copy is limited to in-frame clones, with some not included. The sample holds around 41,000 clones, around 81% seen once. The sample here was PBMCs, taken from a glioma patient whose treatment included an IDH1 peptide vaccine. The chain couples TRBV25-1 to TRBJ2-3, with 7 bases matching TRBD1. The receptor's source is a woman in her 40s with glioma. Some clones in this sample may be carry-over from other donors' samples. The CDR3 DNA sequence: TGTGCCAGCCGGACAGGTAGCACAGATACGCAGTATTTT. It encodes CASRTGSTDTQYF.